The 23 T cell receptor beta chains below were found in one sample sequenced in a study of blood T cell repertoires in COVID-19. Method: immunoSEQ multiplex PCR; TCRdb's copy keeps in-frame clones and lacks some. The data contain 110,000 or so clones, about 87% of them singletons. The specimen sequenced was peripheral blood. These receptors all stem from a woman between 50 and 59 years old with acute or convalescent COVID-19.

This clone appeared once. This chain uses TRBV7-8 with TRBJ1-3; unclear D gene. The V gene's germline CDR1 is SGHVS and CDR2 FQNEAQ. The ends were cut back, 0 bases at V and 0 bases at J, with 3 bases in the middle. This CDR3 comprises 14 residues. Here the CDR3 reads CASSLASSGNTIYF. The DNA of the CDR3 is TGTGCCAGCAGCTTAGCCTCCTCTGGAAACACCATATATTTT.

The gene calls are TRBV5-6 and TRBJ2-1; 8 bases are a match to TRBD2. This CDR3 contains 16 residues. Germline V gene sequence: CDR1 SGHDT, CDR2 YYEEEE. J lost 4 bases, V lost 4 bases, and 10 bases had no gene match. Here the CDR3 DNA reads TGTGCCAGCAGCGCCCTAGGTAGCGGGAAGTACAATGAGCAGTTCTTC. Amino acids: CASSALGSGKYNEQFF. The variable domain in full, completed from reference TRBV5-6 and TRBJ2-1, reads DAGVTQSPTHLIKTRGQQVTLRCSPKSGHDTVSWYQQALGQGPQFIFQYYEEEERQRGNFPDRFSGHQFPNYSSELNVNALLLGDSALYLCASSALGSGKYNEQFFGPGTRLTVL.

This chain joins TRBV4-2 and TRBJ2-1, with TRBD2 matching 12 bases. V shed 0 bases and J 5 bases; nucleotides not matched to a gene: 17. The V gene's germline CDR1 is LGHNA and CDR2 YNFKEQ. The CDR3 loop spans 21 amino acids. CDR3 in DNA: TGTGCCAGCAGCCAAGAGACCCAACTAGCGGGGGGATACCTACCGGACAATGAGCAGTTCTTC. Translating it yields CASSQETQLAGGYLPDNEQFF.

The V and J genes are TRBV6-5 and TRBJ1-2; D uncertain. This CDR3 spans 15 amino acids. Trimming removed 11 bases at V and 0 bases at J, with 19 bases between. Germline V gene data show CDR1 as MNHEY and CDR2 as SVGAGI. CDR3 DNA sequence: TGTGCCGTCCAGTCTGCCTATGACTCTAACTATGGCTACACCTTC. Residues: CAVQSAYDSNYGYTF.

This clone was detected once. The chain combines TRBV19 with TRBJ1-4, with 8 bases lining up with TRBD1. Losses at the gene ends were 7 bases for V and 8 bases for J; bases not matched to a gene: 6. The CDR3 spans 13 residues. In germline, CDR1 is LNHDA, CDR2 SQIVND (reference sequence). The CDR3 loop is CASNDRGNEKLFF. The CDR3 nucleotides are TGTGCCAGTAACGACAGGGGTAACGAAAAACTGTTTTTT. Filled out from reference TRBV19 and TRBJ1-4, the complete variable domain reads DGGITQSPKYLFRKEGQNVTLSCEQNLNHDAMYWYRQDPGQGLRLIYYSQIVNDFQKGDIAEGYSVSREKKESFPLTVTSAQKNPTAFYLCASNDRGNEKLFFGSGTQLSVL.

The CDR3 is CATSRRTGSYGYTF. CDR3 sequence (DNA): TGTGCCACCAGCAGACGGACAGGGTCCTATGGCTACACCTTC. This chain connects TRBV15 to TRBJ1-2, with TRBD1 matching over 8 bases. Trimming removed 2 bases from V and 4 bases from J; junction bases left unmatched: 3. The germline CDR1 and CDR2 sequences are LNHNV and YYDKDF (reference sequence). The CDR3 totals 14 residues.

The chain couples TRBV3-1 (or the pseudogene TRBV3-2) to TRBJ2-7; D perhaps matches TRBD1 (6 bases). Germline lookup yields CDR1 LGHDT and CDR2 YNNKEL (reference sequence). The ends were cut back, 8 bases at V and 1 base at J, with 6 bases in the middle. CDR3 length: 11 residues. The CDR3 spells CASGQSYEQYF. As DNA, the CDR3 is TGTGCCAGCGGACAGTCCTACGAGCAGTACTTC.

This clone has a single count. The J gene is TRBJ2-1, the V gene TRBV2, with TRBD2 identical over 8 bases. The V gene's germline CDR1 is SNHLY and CDR2 FYNNEI. The CDR3 is made up of 16 amino acids. After removal of 6 bases from V and 0 bases from J, the junction contained 7 bases not matched to a gene. As DNA, the CDR3 is TGTGCCAGCAGCCCCTCGGGGGGGCCCTCCTACAATGAGCAGTTCTTC. Translation gives CASSPSGGPSYNEQFF.

This rearrangement joins TRBV7-9 to TRBJ2-4; the D gene is possibly TRBD1 (6 bases). The length of the CDR3 is 12 residues. Germline values: CDR1 SEHNR, CDR2 FQNEAQ (reference sequence). V lost 5 bases and J lost 15, with 17 bases in between. The CDR3 DNA reads TGTGCCAGCAGCGATATGTGGGGGCGCGGGTACTTC. Translated, it gives CASSDMWGRGYF.

J is TRBJ1-1 and V is TRBV30; 9 bases are a match to TRBD1. The CDR3 is made up of 13 amino acids. Trimming at V came to 2 bases and at J to 4 bases, leaving 2 bases not matched to a gene. Germline V gives CDR1 GTSNPN, CDR2 SVGIG (reference sequence). CDR3 DNA sequence: TGTGCCTGGAGTAAGACAGGGGGCACTGAAGCTTTCTTT. This codes for CAWSKTGGTEAFF.

V is TRBV5-1 and J is TRBJ2-1; D not resolved. Trimming took 2 bases from V and 6 from J, leaving 3 bases between them. Germline CDR1 is SGHRS and CDR2 is YFSETQ. This CDR3 spans 11 amino acids. The CDR3 DNA sequence: TGCGCCAGCAGCTTCCTCAATGAGCAGTTCTTC. Protein product: CASSFLNEQFF. Full variable domain (missing parts from reference TRBV5-1 and TRBJ2-1): KAGVTQTPRYLIKTRGQQVTLSCSPISGHRSVSWYQQTPGQGLQFLFEYFSETQRNKGNFPGRFSGRQFSNSRSEMNVSTLELGDSALYLCASSFLNEQFFGPGTRLTVL.

This clone has a single count. CDR3 in DNA: TGTGCCAGTAGGTCCGACAGGGGAGCTAACTATGGCTACACCTTC. Amino acid sequence: CASRSDRGANYGYTF. This chain links TRBV19 with TRBJ1-2, with 8 bases identical to TRBD1. This CDR3 comprises 15 residues. V shed 6 bases and J 0 bases; nucleotides not matched to a gene: 6. The germline gives CDR1 LNHDA, CDR2 SQIVND (reference sequence). The variable domain in full, completed from reference TRBV19 and TRBJ1-2, reads DGGITQSPKYLFRKEGQNVTLSCEQNLNHDAMYWYRQDPGQGLRLIYYSQIVNDFQKGDIAEGYSVSREKKESFPLTVTSAQKNPTAFYLCASRSDRGANYGYTFGSGTRLTVV.

The chain joins TRBV6-4 to TRBJ1-1; 8 nucleotides align to TRBD1. This CDR3 has 14 residues. V was pared by 6 bases and J by 1 base, with 4 bases of the junction left unmatched. Germline-derived CDR1 and CDR2 are MRHNA and SNTAGT. CDR3 residues: CASRPGQGNTEAFF. In nucleotides, the CDR3 is TGTGCCAGCAGACCTGGACAGGGGAACACTGAAGCTTTCTTT.

V usage is TRBV2 and J usage is TRBJ1-4; 9 nucleotides agree with TRBD1. V lost 3 bases and J lost 8; bases outside the gene matches: 10. The CDR3 length is 16 residues. CDR1 is SNHLY, CDR2 FYNNEI, per germline. CDR3 nucleotides: TGTGCCAGCAGTGAGACTCGGACAGGGGAGGAGGAAAAACTGTTTTTT. It specifies CASSETRTGEEEKLFF.

The count of this clone is one. The gene calls are TRBV7-2 and TRBJ1-3, with 7 bases fitting TRBD1. The CDR3 spans 16 residues. The J segment lost 0 bases and the V segment lost 0 bases, leaving 2 bases of the junction unmatched. Germline CDR1 is SGHTA and CDR2 is FQGNSA. CDR3 region: CASSLARDSSGNTIYF. CDR3 coding DNA: TGTGCCAGCAGCTTAGCACGGGACAGCTCTGGAAACACCATATATTTT.

The V and J genes are TRBV4-1 and TRBJ2-1; the match to TRBD1 covers 10 bases. Trimming at V came to 6 bases and at J to 5 bases, leaving 7 bases not matched to a gene. The CDR3 is 15 amino acids. Looked up from germline, CDR1 is MGHRA and CDR2 is YSYEKL. Here the CDR3 reads CASRATGTGDNEQFF. CDR3 DNA sequence: TGCGCCAGCAGGGCCACCGGGACAGGGGACAATGAGCAGTTCTTC.

The chain couples TRBV3-1 (or the pseudogene TRBV3-2) to TRBJ2-7, with D possibly being TRBD2 (6 bases). The CDR3 totals 15 residues. V lost 1 base, J lost 7 bases, and 17 bases lay in between. In germline, CDR1 is LGHDT, CDR2 YNNKEL (reference sequence). As DNA, the CDR3 is TGTGCCAGCAGCCAAGTATCGATCGGGAGACGGGAGCAGTACTTC. Translating it yields CASSQVSIGRREQYF.

This CDR3 is CASSIVGGQGAYNSPLHF. The CDR3 DNA follows: TGTGCCAGCAGCATAGTGGGGGGACAGGGGGCCTATAATTCACCCCTCCACTTT. The chain uses TRBV7-2 and TRBJ1-6; 11 nucleotides line up with TRBD1. The CDR3 is 18 amino acids. Germline CDR1 is SGHTA and CDR2 is FQGNSA. V shed 5 bases and J 2 bases; nucleotides not matched to a gene: 8.

The gene calls are TRBV10-3 and TRBJ1-5, with 11 bases aligning to TRBD1. The germline V gene has CDR1 ENHRY and CDR2 SYGVKD. This CDR3 contains 14 residues. After removal of 4 bases from V and 6 bases from J, the junction contained 2 bases not matched to a gene. The CDR3 region is CAISVGTGGQPQHF. DNA of the CDR3: TGTGCCATCAGTGTTGGGACAGGGGGTCAGCCCCAGCATTTT.

The rearrangement joins TRBV7-2 to TRBJ1-6, with 9 nucleotides matching TRBD1. V shed 5 bases, J shed 9 bases, and the junction held 8 bases outside the gene matches. There are 15 residues in the CDR3. Germline CDR1 SGHTA, CDR2 FQGNSA. CDR3: CASSLHRDRASPLHF. CDR3 DNA: TGTGCCAGCAGCCTTCACCGGGACAGGGCTTCACCCCTCCACTTT.

The V call is TRBV5-4, the J call TRBJ2-3, with a possible D match to TRBD2 (5 bases). The CDR3 is 12 amino acids. Per germline, CDR1 SGHNT and CDR2 YYREEE (reference sequence). V gave up 4 bases and J gave up 5 bases, with 8 bases separating them. In nucleotides, the CDR3 is TGTGCCAGCAGCCTCGGAGGAGATACGCAGTATTTT. Translating gives CASSLGGDTQYF.

J is TRBJ1-2 and V is TRBV5-1, with 11 bases matching TRBD1. There are 17 residues in the CDR3. V trimming: 3 bases; J trimming: 4 bases; junction bases outside the gene matches: 11. Germline CDR1 and CDR2: SGHRS and YFSETQ. The CDR3 region is CASSSRTGGAKAYGYTF. The DNA of the CDR3 is TGCGCCAGCAGCTCCCGGACAGGGGGCGCGAAAGCCTATGGCTACACCTTC.

The V call is TRBV30, the J call TRBJ2-5; the D is unclear. The CDR3 has 14 residues. Germline loops: CDR1 GTSNPN, CDR2 SVGIG (reference sequence). Trimming stripped 0 bases from V and 5 bases from J, with 13 bases between. The CDR3 nucleotides read TGTGCCTGGAGTGTCGGAGCCGGGTCGGAGACCCAGTACTTC. Its protein is CAWSVGAGSETQYF.